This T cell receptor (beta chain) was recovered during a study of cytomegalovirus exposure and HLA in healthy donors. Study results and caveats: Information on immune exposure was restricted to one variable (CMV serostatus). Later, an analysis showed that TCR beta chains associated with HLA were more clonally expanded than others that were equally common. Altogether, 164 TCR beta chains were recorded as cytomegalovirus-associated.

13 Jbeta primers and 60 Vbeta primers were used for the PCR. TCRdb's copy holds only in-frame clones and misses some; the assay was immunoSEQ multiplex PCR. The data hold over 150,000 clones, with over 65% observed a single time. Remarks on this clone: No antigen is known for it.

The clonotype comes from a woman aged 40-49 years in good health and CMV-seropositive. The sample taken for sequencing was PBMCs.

The CDR3 reads CASSSGQANQPQHF. The CDR3 bases are TGTGCCAGCAGCTCCGGACAGGCCAATCAGCCCCAGCATTTT. The chain couples TRBV5-6 to TRBJ1-5; 7 bases are shared with TRBD1. The CDR3 is 14 amino acids. V lost 3 bases and J lost 3; bases outside the gene matches: 3. Per germline, CDR1 SGHDT and CDR2 YYEEEE.